This T cell receptor (beta chain) was captured in a study of CD4 T cells in relation to SARS-CoV-2 and coronaviruses. This clone was counted a few times. The table came from immunoSEQ multiplex PCR; TCRdb's copy has only in-frame clones and leaves some out. The sample consists of around 35,000 clones, 70% to 90% of them appearing once. With 3 bases removed from V and 4 bases from J, the gap between germline ends came to 16 bases. The CDR3 has 16 amino acids. From germline, CDR1 is SNHLY and CDR2 FYNNEI. Sequencing was done on a sample of memory CD4+ T cells from PBMCs. V gene TRBV2 combines with J gene TRBJ1-5; unclear D gene. This TCR was recovered from an adult with COVID-19. DNA of the CDR3: TGTGCCAGCAGTGACTCAAGACACTCTCGGAATCAGCCCCAGCATTTT. Translation gives CASSDSRHSRNQPQHF.